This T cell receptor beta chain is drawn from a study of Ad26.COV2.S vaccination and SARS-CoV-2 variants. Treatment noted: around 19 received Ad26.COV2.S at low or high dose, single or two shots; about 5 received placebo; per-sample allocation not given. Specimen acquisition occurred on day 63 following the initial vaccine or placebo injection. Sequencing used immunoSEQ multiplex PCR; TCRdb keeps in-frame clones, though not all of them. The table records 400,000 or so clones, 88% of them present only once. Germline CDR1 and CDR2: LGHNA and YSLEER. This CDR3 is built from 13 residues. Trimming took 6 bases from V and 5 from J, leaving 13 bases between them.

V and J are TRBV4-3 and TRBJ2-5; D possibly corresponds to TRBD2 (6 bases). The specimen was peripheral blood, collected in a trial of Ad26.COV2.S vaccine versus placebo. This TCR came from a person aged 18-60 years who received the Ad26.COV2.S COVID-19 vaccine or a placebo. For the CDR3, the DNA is TGCGCCAGCAGACCACTAGCTGGCGAGACCCAGTACTTC. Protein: CASRPLAGETQYF.